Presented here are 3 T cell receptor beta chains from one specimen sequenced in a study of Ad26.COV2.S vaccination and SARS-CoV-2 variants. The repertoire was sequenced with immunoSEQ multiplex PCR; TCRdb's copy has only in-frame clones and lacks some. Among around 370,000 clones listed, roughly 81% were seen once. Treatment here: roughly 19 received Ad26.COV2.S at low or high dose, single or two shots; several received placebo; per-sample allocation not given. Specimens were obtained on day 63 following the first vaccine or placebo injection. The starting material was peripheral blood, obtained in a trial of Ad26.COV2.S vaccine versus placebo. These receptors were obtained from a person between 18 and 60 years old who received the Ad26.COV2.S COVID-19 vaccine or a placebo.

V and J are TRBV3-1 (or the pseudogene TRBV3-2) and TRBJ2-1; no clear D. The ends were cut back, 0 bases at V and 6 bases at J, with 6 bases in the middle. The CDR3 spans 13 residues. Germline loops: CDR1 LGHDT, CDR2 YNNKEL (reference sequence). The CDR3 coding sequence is TGTGCCAGCAGCCAAGAACGTCTCAATGAGCAGTTCTTC. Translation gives CASSQERLNEQFF.

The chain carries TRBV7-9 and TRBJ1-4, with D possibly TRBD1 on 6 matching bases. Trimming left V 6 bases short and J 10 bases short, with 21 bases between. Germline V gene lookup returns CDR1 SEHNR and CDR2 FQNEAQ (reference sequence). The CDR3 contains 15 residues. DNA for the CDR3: TGTGCCAGCAGAACCTCAGGGGCGGTTAGTGGAAAACTGTTTTTT. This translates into CASRTSGAVSGKLFF.

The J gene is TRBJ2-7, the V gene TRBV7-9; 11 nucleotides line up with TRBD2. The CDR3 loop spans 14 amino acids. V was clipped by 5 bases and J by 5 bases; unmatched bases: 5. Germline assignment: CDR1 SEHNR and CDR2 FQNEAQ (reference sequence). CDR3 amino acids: CASSLLAGAHEQYF. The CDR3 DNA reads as TGTGCCAGCAGCCTACTAGCGGGAGCCCACGAGCAGTACTTC.